This section outlines one T cell receptor beta chain sequence together with its context. CDR1 is SGHRS and CDR2 is YFSETQ in the germline V gene. The CDR3 contains 16 residues. The V gene end was trimmed by 6 bases and the J gene end by 6 bases; junction bases not matched to a gene: 13. This sample was included in a study of blood T cell repertoires in COVID-19. In the study overall: Whether acute or convalescent, the COVID-19 samples came from the United States, Italy and Spain. In each case, the material was cDNA or gDNA derived from T cells, B-cell-depleted T cells, or PBMCs.

Repertoires were generated with immunoSEQ multiplex PCR, while TCRdb's copy carries only in-frame clones and drops some. The sample lists over 200,000 clones, 84% seen once, with about 2% in the top ten. The sample was PBMCs or T cells enriched from blood (not recorded which). The V and J genes are TRBV5-1 and TRBJ2-7, with 12 bases identical to TRBD1. The TCR originated in a man aged 55-75 years who had recovered from COVID-19. The CDR3 coding sequence is TGCGCCAGCATGACACGACCGGGACAGGGGGCCGGCGAGCAGTACTTC. Its protein product is CASMTRPGQGAGEQYF.